One sample yielded the 2 T cell receptor beta chains listed below, sequenced in a study of cytomegalovirus exposure and HLA in healthy donors. The PCR contained 60 Vbeta and 13 Jbeta primers. Data came from immunoSEQ multiplex PCR; TCRdb stores just in-frame clones and leaves some out. Of 200,000 to 300,000 clones listed, roughly 78% were seen once; the top ten hold under 0.6%. Sequencing input: PBMCs. The receptors were sampled from a boy aged 5-17 years in good health and CMV-seronegative.

The V gene is TRBV11-3, the J gene TRBJ2-3; TRBD2 aligns across 15 bases. Germline V CDR1 and CDR2: SGHNT, YENEEA. The CDR3 has 16 residues. Trimming cost V 1 base and J 6 bases; bases outside gene matches: 2. CDR3 sequence (DNA): TGTGCCAGCAGCTTAGGTGGGACTAGCGGGGGGGATACGCAGTATTTT. It encodes CASSLGGTSGGDTQYF.

The chain has TRBV30 and TRBJ1-2; 7 nucleotides line up with TRBD1. Germline V gene data show CDR1 as GTSNPN and CDR2 as SVGIG (reference sequence). The CDR3 has 12 residues. The V and J ends lost 5 bases and 8 bases, in that order; junction bases with no gene match: 8. The CDR3 DNA reads TGTGCCTGGGGTCAGGGGGACCGGGGCTACACCTTC. This encodes CAWGQGDRGYTF.